This T cell receptor beta chain emerged from a study of CD8 T cells in ankylosing spondylitis. Whole-study results and caveats: Characteristic, it appeared, of ankylosing spondylitis blood was a TCR beta motif of about eight highly homologous variants. Earlier literature documents some of the motif variants in reactive arthritis synovial fluid and blood.

Researchers built TCR beta libraries using quantitative 5'-RACE with molecular barcodes. TCRdb passed the 5' RACE reads through MiXCR, listing each CDR3 protein once. The sample records some 52,000 distinct CDR3 sequences, approximately 7.4% being singletons. This clonotype has just a few counts. Its antigen remains unknown. The CDR3 totals 15 residues. Per the germline V gene, CDR1 is SGHTA and CDR2 is FQGTGA. Between the trimmed V and J ends, which lost 1 base and 4 bases, there was a span of 11 bases. Sequencing was performed on blood, either unsorted or a sorted T cell fraction (not recorded which). J is TRBJ2-1 and V is TRBV7-3; tentatively, D is TRBD2 (6 bases). The clonotype was recovered from a female donor with ankylosing spondylitis or in good health (not recorded which). The CDR3 protein is CASSLILGTYNEQFF. The CDR3 DNA reads TGTGCCAGCAGCTTAATATTAGGGACTTACAATGAGCAGTTCTTC.